What follows describes a single T cell receptor beta chain. Participants were aged 18 to 89 years from about 25 US areas. Before being deemed recovered, Cohort 3 donors had two negative PCRs, clearance, or symptom resolution. The data stem from a study of blood T cell repertoires in COVID-19. Looking at the study overall: Sites across the United States, Italy and Spain contributed samples from acute and convalescent COVID-19.

In the source study's methods: Nucleated cell number was recorded as an estimate derived from reference gene primer amplification. The data were produced by immunoSEQ multiplex PCR, yet TCRdb's version contains in-frame clones alone and is incomplete. That table gives V, J and clone size, and the DNA gave D and trimming. Of a few hundred thousand clones listed, around 90% are singletons. The receptor comes from a woman aged 25 to 39 who had recovered from COVID-19. The sequencing sample was made of PBMCs or T cells enriched from blood (not recorded which).

The CDR3 region is CASSLAGQGRHNEQFF. As DNA, the CDR3 is TGTGCCAGCAGCTTGGCCGGACAGGGGAGGCACAATGAGCAGTTCTTC. The V gene is TRBV5-5, the J gene TRBJ2-1, with 9 bases that match TRBD1. CDR3 length equals 16 residues. CDR1 SGHKS and CDR2 YYEKEE come from the germline V gene (reference sequence). Trimming cost V 0 bases and J 5 bases; bases outside gene matches: 6.